These T cell receptor beta chains were read from a single sample in a study of human T cells and chemical hapten exposure. TCRdb re-derived calls from the RACE reads in MiXCR, one entry per CDR3 protein. Among some 79,000 distinct CDR3 sequences listed, around 7% were seen once. The sequences come from whole blood, collected in connection with sensitization to the hapten diphenylcyclopropenone (DPC). Receptors originate from a woman in her 30s with alopecia areata. Some clones in this sample may be carry-over from other donors' samples. Each CDR3 is given with its conserved first and last residue. D genes are given only for firm matches. A clone size is listed for some rows: how often the clone was seen (once, few, many), or a class if it is expanded.

abundance	v_gene	d_gene	j_gene	CDR3aa	CDR3nt
few	TRBV7-3	TRBD2	TRBJ2-5	CASSFSGGTQETQYF	TGTGCCAGCAGCTTTAGCGGGGGAACTCAAGAGACCCAGTACTTC
medium-sized	TRBV20-1	-	TRBJ2-7	CSAHLLDSTYEQYF	TGCAGTGCTCACTTACTGGACTCGACCTACGAGCAGTACTTC
few	TRBV27	-	TRBJ1-5	CASSFIFAGRRQPQHF	TGTGCCAGCAGTTTTATTTTTGCGGGGCGCAGGCAGCCCCAGCATTTT
many	TRBV3-1	-	TRBJ2-7	CASSQSFLTYEQYF	TGTGCCAGCAGCCAATCTTTTCTTACCTACGAGCAGTACTTC
few	TRBV11-1	TRBD2	TRBJ2-7	CAGSLGVGGGIYEQYF	TGTGCCGGCAGCTTGGGGGTAGGCGGGGGTATCTACGAGCAGTACTTC
few	TRBV5-5	-	TRBJ1-1	CASSWDRAREAFF	TGTGCCAGCAGCTGGGATCGGGCGCGTGAAGCTTTCTTT
many	TRBV7-9	-	TRBJ1-4	CASNRGPNEKLFF	TGTGCCAGCAATCGGGGGCCTAATGAAAAACTGTTTTTT
many	TRBV4-1	-	TRBJ1-2	CASRVGRGGIDYGYTF	TGCGCCAGCAGGGTGGGCAGAGGGGGAATCGACTATGGCTACACCTTC
few	TRBV24-1	-	TRBJ2-1	CATSEGAYNEQFF	TGTGCCACCAGTGAGGGGGCCTACAATGAGCAGTTCTTC
many	TRBV5-1	-	TRBJ2-3	CASSISTDTQYF	TGCGCCAGCAGCATTAGCACAGATACGCAGTATTTT
-	TRBV20-1	-	TRBJ2-5	CSARREPKETQYF	TGCAGTGCTAGGAGGGAACCTAAAGAGACCCAGTACTTC
many	TRBV7-9	-	TRBJ2-3	CASSFLQQGDTQYF	TGTGCCAGCAGCTTTCTACAACAGGGAGATACGCAGTATTTT
few	TRBV18	TRBD1	TRBJ1-5	CASSPGTGGDQPQHF	TGTGCCAGCTCACCTGGTACAGGGGGAGATCAGCCCCAGCATTTT
-	TRBV7-3	-	TRBJ1-1	CASSLYPLRAGDTEAFF	TGTGCCAGCAGCTTATATCCCCTACGGGCAGGGGACACTGAAGCTTTCTTT
-	TRBV7-2	-	TRBJ2-3	CASSLDWTSTDTQYF	TGTGCCAGCAGCTTAGACTGGACTAGCACAGATACGCAGTATTTT
few	TRBV5-6	-	TRBJ1-5	CASSLFLYNQPQHF	TGTGCCAGCAGCTTGTTTCTATACAATCAGCCCCAGCATTTT
-	TRBV5-1	-	TRBJ2-7	CASSAGQFSYEQYF	TGCGCCAGCAGCGCCGGACAGTTTTCCTACGAGCAGTACTTC
many	TRBV7-3	TRBD1	TRBJ1-1	CASSSRQGGEAFF	TGTGCCAGCAGCTCGAGACAGGGGGGTGAAGCTTTCTTT
many	TRBV9	TRBD2	TRBJ2-3	CASSVATETSGGADTQYF	TGTGCCAGCAGCGTAGCTACGGAGACTAGCGGGGGGGCAGATACGCAGTATTTT
-	TRBV6-6	-	TRBJ2-7	CASSFSLGTEYEQYF	TGTGCCAGCAGTTTTTCTCTTGGGACGGAGTACGAGCAGTACTTC
many	TRBV5-1	-	TRBJ1-1	CASSLSPEDTEAFF	TGCGCCAGCAGCTTGAGTCCGGAGGACACTGAAGCTTTCTTT
few	TRBV10-1	-	TRBJ2-2	CASNPGNTGELFF	TGCGCCAGCAACCCAGGGAACACCGGGGAGCTGTTTTTT